The entry below describes one TCR beta chain. The data belong to a study of blood T cell repertoires in COVID-19. Study background: Donors in the United States, Italy and Spain gave samples during acute or convalescent COVID-19. From T cells, B-cell-depleted T cells, or PBMCs came the material, which was cDNA or gDNA.

This CDR3 spans 15 amino acids. CDR1 is LGHDT, CDR2 YNNKEL, per germline (reference sequence). Trimming took 4 bases from V and 1 from J, leaving 13 bases between them. In the study's own analysis: For nucleated cells, counts were estimated from reference gene primer amplification. TCRdb's table, derived via immunoSEQ multiplex PCR, lists solely in-frame clones and lacks some. The V and J calls and clone size were taken over from that table, and D and trimming were inferred from the DNA. The table lists hundreds of thousands of clones, around 90% of them singletons. This receptor was identified in a man aged 35-49 years with acute or convalescent COVID-19. The material sequenced was peripheral blood. This rearrangement joins TRBV3-1 (or the pseudogene TRBV3-2) to TRBJ2-5; D is unresolved. CDR3 nucleotides: TGTGCCAGCAGCCCATTGAGCACCCGCCAAGAGACCCAGTACTTC. Translating gives CASSPLSTRQETQYF.